Below are 31 T cell receptor beta chains sequenced from a single sample in a study of blood T cell repertoires in COVID-19. Data came from immunoSEQ multiplex PCR; TCRdb stores just in-frame clones and leaves some out. The profile shows about 120,000 clones, around 86% of them singletons. Sequenced input: peripheral blood. These receptors were taken from a woman between 65 and 79 years old with acute or convalescent COVID-19.

For the CDR3, the DNA is TGTGCCAGCAGCAGGGGGGACAGGGTCTCAGATACGCAGTATTTT. Translating it yields CASSRGDRVSDTQYF. V and J are TRBV9 and TRBJ2-3; 9 bases map to TRBD1. Germline V lookup: CDR1 SGDLS, CDR2 YYNGEE. The CDR3 is 15 amino acids. Unmatched junction bases numbered 7, after V lost 4 bases and J lost 4 bases.

The chain links TRBV29-1 to TRBJ1-2; D gene ambiguous. The germline V gene encodes CDR1 SQVTM and CDR2 ANQGSEA. This CDR3 is 13 amino acids long. V was trimmed by 5 bases and J by 0 bases, leaving 10 bases between them. CDR3 coding DNA: TGCAGCGTTTCAACGGGGTCTAACTATGGCTACACCTTC. Translation: CSVSTGSNYGYTF.

J is TRBJ2-3 and V is TRBV29-1; 9 bases map to TRBD2. This CDR3 is 12 amino acids long. Per the germline V gene, CDR1 is SQVTM and CDR2 is ANQGSEA. J was trimmed by 4 bases and V by 7 bases; bases with no gene match: 3. In DNA form, the CDR3 reads TGCAGCGCCGCGGGGGGGGCAGATACGCAGTATTTT. Translating gives CSAAGGADTQYF.

This chain connects TRBV10-1 to TRBJ2-5; the D gene is possibly TRBD2 (6 bases). V dropped 5 bases and J dropped 7 bases, with 14 bases sitting between them. This CDR3 is built from 13 residues. Germline assignment: CDR1 WNHNN and CDR2 SYGVQD (reference sequence). The CDR3 reads CASSPGGGWTQYF. Written as DNA, the CDR3 is TGCGCCAGCAGTCCTGGCGGAGGGTGGACCCAGTACTTC.

This chain links TRBV19 with TRBJ2-1, with TRBD1 matching over 10 bases. The V and J ends lost 3 bases and 7 bases, in that order; junction bases with no gene match: 3. Germline V gene data show CDR1 as LNHDA and CDR2 as SQIVND (reference sequence). CDR3 size: 14 residues. Here the CDR3 reads CASSIRTGGNEQFF. In nucleotides, the CDR3 is TGTGCCAGTAGTATCCGGACAGGGGGGAATGAGCAGTTCTTC.

CDR3 sequence: CTSSPRTRGENTGELFF. In DNA form, the CDR3 reads TGCACCAGCAGCCCGAGGACTAGAGGAGAAAACACCGGGGAGCTGTTTTTT. The chain recombines TRBV1 with TRBJ2-2; the table's D call, TRBD2, was not checked against the DNA. TRBV1 is marked as a pseudogene. The CDR3 loop spans 17 amino acids.

The V call is TRBV3-1 (or the pseudogene TRBV3-2), the J call TRBJ1-2; D perhaps matches TRBD1 (6 bases). CDR3 length: 12 residues. The V end was cut by 0 bases, the J end by 8 bases, with 7 bases between. Per germline, CDR1 LGHDT and CDR2 YNNKEL (reference sequence). CDR3 nucleotide sequence: TGTGCCAGCAGCCAAGATGGGACAGGCTACACCTTC. It translates to CASSQDGTGYTF.

V usage is TRBV9 and J usage is TRBJ2-2, with 8 bases matching TRBD2. The CDR3 covers 18 residues. Germline V CDR1 and CDR2: SGDLS, YYNGEE. Losses at the gene ends were 1 base for V and 4 bases for J; bases not matched to a gene: 12. CDR3 nucleotides: TGTGCCAGCAGCGTATTAACGGGGGGGTTGCGTGGCACCGGGGAGCTGTTTTTT. Translation gives CASSVLTGGLRGTGELFF.

The sample holds one count of this clone. V and J are TRBV18 and TRBJ2-1, with D maybe TRBD1 (6 bases). Trimming shortened V by 4 bases and J by 9 bases, and 19 bases separated the two germline ends. CDR1 KGHSH and CDR2 LQKENI come from the germline V gene. The CDR3 spans 15 residues. In DNA form, the CDR3 reads TGTGCCAGCTCACTCTCAGGGGCCTTTAGGGGTGAGCAGTTCTTC. Translated: CASSLSGAFRGEQFF.

The chain couples TRBV6-5 to TRBJ2-7; 8 nucleotides agree with TRBD1. J was trimmed by 3 bases and V by 0 bases; bases with no gene match: 4. Germline lookup yields CDR1 MNHEY and CDR2 SVGAGI. The CDR3 totals 15 residues. The CDR3: CASSYSRTGLYEQYF. The CDR3, as DNA: TGTGCCAGCAGTTACTCGAGGACAGGGCTCTACGAGCAGTACTTC.

V is TRBV5-1 and J is TRBJ2-3; TRBD2 matches at 7 bases. Germline V gives CDR1 SGHRS, CDR2 YFSETQ. V gave up 4 bases and J gave up 2 bases; unmatched junction bases: 7. The CDR3 runs 15 residues. This chain's CDR3 is CASSQTGGYTDTQYF. For the CDR3, the DNA is TGCGCCAGCAGCCAAACCGGGGGGTACACAGATACGCAGTATTTT.

This rearrangement joins TRBV18 to TRBJ1-5; the D gene is possibly TRBD1 (5 bases). Trimming removed 1 base at V and 3 bases at J, with 13 bases between. This CDR3 contains 16 residues. Germline-derived CDR1 and CDR2 are KGHSH and LQKENI. CDR3 in DNA: TGTGCCAGCTCACCACGAGACAGACTCCTCAATCAGCCCCAGCATTTT. Translated: CASSPRDRLLNQPQHF.

The chain uses TRBV3-1 (or the pseudogene TRBV3-2) and TRBJ1-1, with TRBD1 as a possible D gene (6 bases). Germline V gene data show CDR1 as LGHDT and CDR2 as YNNKEL (reference sequence). V dropped 5 bases and J dropped 3 bases, with 13 bases sitting between them. The CDR3 totals 14 residues. The CDR3 DNA reads TGTGCCAGCAGCGAACAGGGTTGGGACACTGAAGCTTTCTTT. This encodes CASSEQGWDTEAFF.

In this sample, this clone turned up a few times. This chain uses TRBV2 with TRBJ1-2; TRBD1 matches at 7 bases. From germline, CDR1 is SNHLY and CDR2 FYNNEI. CDR3 length: 15 amino acids. With V trimmed by 2 bases and J by 7 bases, 10 bases remained unmatched. CDR3: CASSESRRGTSGYTF. CDR3 DNA sequence: TGTGCCAGCAGTGAAAGTCGCAGGGGGACGTCTGGCTACACCTTC. The full variable domain, completed using reference TRBV2 and TRBJ1-2, is EPEVTQTPSHQVTQMGQEVILRCVPISNHLYFYWYRQILGQKVEFLVSFYNNEISEKSEIFDDQFSVERPDGSNFTLKIRSTKLEDSAMYFCASSESRRGTSGYTFGSGTRLTVV.

The chain employs TRBV5-6 and TRBJ1-3; 11 bases are a match to TRBD1. Trimming at V came to 6 bases and at J to 3 bases, leaving 14 bases not matched to a gene. The CDR3 runs to 18 residues. Germline CDR1 is SGHDT and CDR2 is YYEEEE. The CDR3 coding sequence is TGTGCCAGCAACCCTTTCGGACAGGGGGCATTCGTTGGAAACACCATATATTTT. Encoded protein: CASNPFGQGAFVGNTIYF.

This chain joins TRBV12-3 or TRBV12-4 and TRBJ1-5; D not certain. The V gene lost 6 bases and the J gene lost 9 bases, with 9 bases spanning the gap. The CDR3 is 11 residues long. As DNA, the CDR3 is TGTGCCAGCAGCTTCGGCGGGCCCCAGCATTTT. It encodes CASSFGGPQHF.

This clone was observed a handful of times. The chain links TRBV6-5 to TRBJ1-1; TRBD1 aligns across 9 bases. From germline, CDR1 is MNHEY and CDR2 SVGAGI. The CDR3 loop spans 15 amino acids. V gave up 6 bases and J gave up 5 bases; unmatched junction bases: 10. CDR3 in DNA: TGTGCCAGCAGGGGGACAGGGTTTAGGGGGACTGAAGCTTTCTTT. It yields the protein CASRGTGFRGTEAFF.

This chain connects TRBV5-1 to TRBJ1-1; 9 nucleotides match TRBD1. V lost 2 bases, J lost 5 bases, and 10 bases stayed unmatched. The CDR3 runs 16 residues. The germline CDR1 and CDR2 sequences are SGHRS and YFSETQ. The CDR3 coding sequence is TGCGCCAGCAGCTTCGAAGGAAGGACAGGGGATACTGAAGCTTTCTTT. The encoded protein is CASSFEGRTGDTEAFF.

The chain combines TRBV7-2 with TRBJ2-7; TRBD2 aligns across 11 bases. Trimming took 5 bases from V and 4 from J; bases not matched to a gene: 7. The germline CDR1 and CDR2 sequences are SGHTA and FQGNSA. This CDR3 has 15 residues. As DNA, the CDR3 is TGTGCCAGCAGCCTCTCTAGCGGGGGGTTGTACGAGCAGTACTTC. Translating it yields CASSLSSGGLYEQYF. The full variable domain, with the rest looked up from reference TRBV7-2 and TRBJ2-7, is GAGVSQSPSNKVTEKGKDVELRCDPISGHTALYWYRQSLGQGLEFLIYFQGNSAPDKSGLPSDRFSAERTGGSVSTLTIQRTQQEDSAVYLCASSLSSGGLYEQYFGPGTRLTVT.

This clone was counted between two and nine times. The rearrangement joins TRBV19 to TRBJ1-6; possible D gene TRBD1, 5 bases. CDR3 length: 15 residues. Between the trimmed V and J ends, which lost 7 bases and 8 bases, there was a span of 18 bases. Germline CDR1 and CDR2: LNHDA and SQIVND (reference sequence). The CDR3 sequence is CASNPDKSLHSPLHF. DNA of the CDR3: TGTGCCAGTAACCCGGACAAGAGCCTCCATTCACCCCTCCACTTT.

As DNA, the CDR3 is TGTGCCAGCAGACAACCCTGGACAGTGAACACTGAAGCTTTCTTT. Translated: CASRQPWTVNTEAFF. V gene TRBV28 combines with J gene TRBJ1-1; tentative D call: TRBD1 (6 bases). Germline V gene lookup returns CDR1 MDHEN and CDR2 SYDVKM. The CDR3 consists of 15 residues. Deletions cut 6 bases from V and 0 bases from J, with 14 bases between.

The chain recombines TRBV4-1 with TRBJ1-6; 8 nucleotides align to TRBD1. Germline CDR1 reads MGHRA; CDR2 reads YSYEKL. Trimming cost V 0 bases and J 7 bases; bases outside gene matches: 8. The CDR3 sequence is 17 residues long. The CDR3 region has the DNA TGCGCCAGCAGCCAAGACCTCGGGACAGGTCTCAATTCACCCCTCCACTTT. Translating gives CASSQDLGTGLNSPLHF.

The chain couples TRBV30 to TRBJ1-4; D is unclear. Germline V gene lookup returns CDR1 GTSNPN and CDR2 SVGIG (reference sequence). V was pared by 7 bases and J by 5 bases, with 14 bases between. CDR3 size: 13 residues. The CDR3 loop reads CASGGHLNEKLFF. For the CDR3, the DNA is TGTGCCTCTGGTGGGCACCTCAATGAAAAACTGTTTTTT.

The CDR3 nucleotides are TGTGCCAGCAGTATAAGTCTAAACTATGGCTACACCTTC. Encoded protein: CASSISLNYGYTF. The V gene is TRBV6-5, the J gene TRBJ1-2; D is uncertain. This CDR3 has 13 residues. The germline CDR1 and CDR2 sequences are MNHEY and SVGAGI. V lost 5 bases to trimming and J lost 2 bases, with 9 bases between them.

As DNA, the CDR3 is TGTGCCAGCAGCCGGGACAGGGATTATAATGAGCAGTTCTTC. Translated: CASSRDRDYNEQFF. This chain uses TRBV3-1 (or the pseudogene TRBV3-2) with TRBJ2-1; 9 nucleotides align to TRBD1. The CDR3 contains 14 residues. Germline lookup yields CDR1 LGHDT and CDR2 YNNKEL (reference sequence). Trimming took 4 bases from V and 7 from J; bases not matched to a gene: 5.

The chain's CDR3 is CASSQTGGVVNTEAFF. CDR3 in DNA: TGCGCCAGCAGCCAAACAGGGGGCGTCGTGAACACTGAAGCTTTCTTT. V usage is TRBV4-1 and J usage is TRBJ1-1; the match to TRBD1 covers 9 bases. The CDR3 has 16 residues. Germline V gene data show CDR1 as MGHRA and CDR2 as YSYEKL. V was clipped by 2 bases and J by 0 bases; unmatched bases: 4.

A few counts support this clone. The CDR3 DNA reads TGTGCCAGCAGCCCGGGACTCGGGCAGTTCTATGGCTACACCTTC. It is translated as CASSPGLGQFYGYTF. The V and J genes are TRBV9 and TRBJ1-2; TRBD1 might be the D (5 bases). Trimming stripped 4 bases from V and 4 bases from J, with 17 bases between. Germline V gene lookup returns CDR1 SGDLS and CDR2 YYNGEE. The CDR3 extends over 15 amino acids.

The chain employs TRBV3-1 (or the pseudogene TRBV3-2) and TRBJ1-5, with 7 positions matching TRBD1. CDR1 and CDR2 from the germline V gene are LGHDT and YNNKEL (reference sequence). The CDR3 covers 16 residues. J gave up 7 bases and V 1 base, and 10 bases lay outside the gene matches. The CDR3 region is CASSQGPTGVRQPQHF. Here the CDR3 DNA reads TGTGCCAGCAGCCAAGGTCCAACAGGGGTTAGGCAGCCCCAGCATTTT.

This clone was picked up one time. The V and J genes are TRBV6-5 and TRBJ2-5; TRBD1 agrees at 9 bases. Germline V gene sequence: CDR1 MNHEY, CDR2 SVGAGI. V lost 6 bases, J lost 4 bases, and 9 bases stayed unmatched. The CDR3 is 15 residues long. This CDR3 is CASRPGTGPGETQYF. DNA for the CDR3: TGTGCCAGCAGACCCGGGACAGGGCCAGGAGAGACCCAGTACTTC.

The V call is TRBV3-1 (or the pseudogene TRBV3-2), the J call TRBJ1-3; D remains ambiguous. This CDR3 region has 14 residues. Trimming shortened V by 10 bases and J by 0 bases, and 13 bases separated the two germline ends. Germline CDR1 and CDR2: LGHDT and YNNKEL (reference sequence). The chain's CDR3 is CATQDSSSGNTIYF. The CDR3 bases are TGTGCCACCCAAGACTCGAGCTCTGGAAACACCATATATTTT.

This chain connects TRBV6-1 to TRBJ2-5; no firm D call. CDR3 length: 15 amino acids. Looked up from germline, CDR1 is MNHNS and CDR2 is SASEGT. Trimming stripped 1 base from V and 1 base from J, with 10 bases between. CDR3: CASSEGQKPQETQYF. CDR3 nucleotides: TGTGCCAGCAGTGAAGGGCAGAAACCCCAAGAGACCCAGTACTTC.